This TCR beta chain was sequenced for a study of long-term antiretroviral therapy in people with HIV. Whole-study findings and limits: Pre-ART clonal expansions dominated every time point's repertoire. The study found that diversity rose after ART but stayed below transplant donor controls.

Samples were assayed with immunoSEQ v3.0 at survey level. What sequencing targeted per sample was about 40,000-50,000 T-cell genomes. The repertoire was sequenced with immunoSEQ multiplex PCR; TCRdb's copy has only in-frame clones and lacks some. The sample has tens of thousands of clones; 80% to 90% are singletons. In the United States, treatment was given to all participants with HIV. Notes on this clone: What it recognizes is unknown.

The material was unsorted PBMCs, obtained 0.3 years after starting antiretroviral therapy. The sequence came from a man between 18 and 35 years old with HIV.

CDR3 region: CASSISGRKSGNTIYF. In DNA, the CDR3 is TGTGCCAGCAGCATATCGGGACGGAAGTCTGGAAACACCATATATTTT. The V call is TRBV7-8, the J call TRBJ1-3, with D possibly being TRBD1 (5 bases). The V end lost 5 bases, the J end lost 1 base, and 15 bases lay between the germline ends. The CDR3 is made up of 16 amino acids. Germline V gene lookup returns CDR1 SGHVS and CDR2 FQNEAQ.